This TCR beta chain was captured by sequencing in a study of T cell changes during pregnancy in multiple sclerosis. CDR3 length: 18 amino acids. With 1 base removed from V and 1 base from J, the gap between germline ends came to 19 bases. Germline V gene data show CDR1 as SGHRS and CDR2 as YFSETQ. The data were produced by immunoSEQ multiplex PCR, yet TCRdb's version contains in-frame clones alone and is incomplete. The sample consists of approximately 37,000 clones, roughly 93% of them appearing once. V usage is TRBV5-1 and J usage is TRBJ2-3; D possibly corresponds to TRBD2 (6 bases). This receptor was taken from a female donor with multiple sclerosis, enrolled in a pregnancy study. This specimen consisted of CD4+ T cells from peripheral blood mononuclear cells, obtained before pregnancy. CDR3: CASSLLSPPSAGTDTQYF. In nucleotides, the CDR3 is TGCGCCAGCAGCTTGCTCTCTCCTCCTAGCGCCGGCACAGATACGCAGTATTTT.